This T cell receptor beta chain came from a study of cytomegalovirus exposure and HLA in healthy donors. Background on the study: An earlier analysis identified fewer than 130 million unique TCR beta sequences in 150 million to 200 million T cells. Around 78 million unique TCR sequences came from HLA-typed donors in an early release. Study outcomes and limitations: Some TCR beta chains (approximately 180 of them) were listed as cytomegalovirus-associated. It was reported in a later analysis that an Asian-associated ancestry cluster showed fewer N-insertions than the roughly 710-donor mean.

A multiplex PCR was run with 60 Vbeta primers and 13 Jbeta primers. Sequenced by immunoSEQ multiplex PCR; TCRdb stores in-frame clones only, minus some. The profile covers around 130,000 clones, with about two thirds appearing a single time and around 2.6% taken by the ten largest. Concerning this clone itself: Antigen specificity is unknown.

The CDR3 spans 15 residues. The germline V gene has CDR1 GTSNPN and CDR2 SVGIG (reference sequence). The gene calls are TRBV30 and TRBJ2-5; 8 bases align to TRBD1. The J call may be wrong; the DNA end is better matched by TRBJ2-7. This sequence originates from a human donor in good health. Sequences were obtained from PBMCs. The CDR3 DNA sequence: TGTGCCTGGAGTGGGGGGGACAGGAGCTCCTACGAGCAGTACTTC. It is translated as CAWSGGDRSSYEQYF.